The 24 T cell receptor beta chains below come from one sample, sequenced in a study of early stage breast cancer tumors. TCRdb's table, derived via immunoSEQ multiplex PCR, lists solely in-frame clones and lacks some. The sample has approximately 50,000 clones, over 65% seen once; the top ten hold about 3.4%. The sequenced sample was blood. Receptors originate from a person aged 25 to 39 with breast cancer.

This chain joins TRBV9 and TRBJ2-4; D might be TRBD2 (7 bases). This CDR3 spans 14 amino acids. V gave up 0 bases and J gave up 8 bases, with 12 bases separating them. Germline CDR1 is SGDLS and CDR2 is YYNGEE. CDR3: CASSVDGGQDIQYF. CDR3 DNA: TGTGCCAGCAGCGTAGACGGGGGGCAGGACATTCAGTACTTC.

This clone was seen a single time. This chain uses TRBV4-1 with TRBJ1-1; 7 nucleotides align to TRBD1. The CDR3 totals 17 residues. V dropped 1 base and J dropped 0; count of bases not matched to a gene: 8. Germline loops: CDR1 MGHRA, CDR2 YSYEKL. The CDR3 DNA reads TGCGCCAGCAGCCAAGTGGCAACAGGGGTAATGAACACTGAAGCTTTCTTT. It yields the protein CASSQVATGVMNTEAFF.

The chain recombines TRBV30 with TRBJ1-4, with 9 bases aligning to TRBD1. This CDR3 region has 13 residues. Germline V gene lookup returns CDR1 GTSNPN and CDR2 SVGIG (reference sequence). Trimming at V came to 5 bases and at J to 8 bases, leaving 6 bases not matched to a gene. The DNA of the CDR3 is TGTGCCTGGGAGACAGGGGGATTAGAAAAACTGTTTTTT. The encoded protein is CAWETGGLEKLFF. Using reference TRBV30 and TRBJ1-4 for the parts outside the CDR3, the full variable domain is SQTIHQWPATLVQPVGSPLSLECTVEGTSNPNLYWYRQAAGRGLQLLFYSVGIGQISSEVPQNLSASRPQDRQFILSSKKLLLSDSGFYLCAWETGGLEKLFFGSGTQLSVL.

In this sample, this clone turned up once. The chain recombines TRBV7-6 with TRBJ2-7; no firm D call. Per germline, CDR1 SGHVS and CDR2 FNYEAQ. V was clipped by 5 bases and J by 4 bases, with 6 bases between them. The CDR3 length is 11 residues. The CDR3: CASSPDYEQYF. The CDR3 nucleotides are TGTGCCAGCAGCCCGGATTACGAGCAGTACTTC.

This clone was seen only once. The rearrangement uses TRBV19 and TRBJ2-6; D is unresolved. The ends were cut back, 10 bases at V and 1 base at J, with 14 bases in the middle. Germline CDR1 is LNHDA and CDR2 is SQIVND (reference sequence). CDR3 size: 15 residues. The CDR3 is CATSRRRSGANVLTF. The CDR3 DNA follows: TGTGCCACATCGCGCAGAAGGTCTGGGGCCAACGTCCTGACTTTC.

CDR3 bases: TGTGCCACCAGGGGGGGACAGTCCATAGCCTACGAGCAGTACTTC. Protein: CATRGGQSIAYEQYF. The V and J genes are TRBV15 and TRBJ2-7; perhaps TRBD1 as D (7 bases). This CDR3 has 15 amino acids. Germline CDR1 reads LNHNV; CDR2 reads YYDKDF (reference sequence). V lost 6 bases and J lost 2, with 17 bases in between.

The V call is TRBV11-2, the J call TRBJ2-7; 9 nucleotides match TRBD1. The V gene's germline CDR1 is SGHAT and CDR2 FQNNGV. The V gene end was trimmed by 4 bases and the J gene end by 2 bases; junction bases not matched to a gene: 3. The CDR3 is 14 amino acids. CDR3 protein: CASSSTGGTYEQYF. In DNA form, the CDR3 reads TGTGCCAGCAGCTCCACAGGGGGCACCTACGAGCAGTACTTC.

The V call is TRBV15, the J call TRBJ2-7; TRBD1 aligns across 7 bases. Germline CDR1 reads LNHNV; CDR2 reads YYDKDF (reference sequence). The junction had 21 bases not matched to a gene; V was cut back by 0 bases and J by 4 bases. This CDR3 comprises 20 residues. CDR3 sequence: CATSRDYPTGQAPTSYEQYF. The DNA for the CDR3 is TGTGCCACCAGCAGAGATTATCCGACAGGGCAGGCCCCAACCTCATACGAGCAGTACTTC.

V gene TRBV9 combines with J gene TRBJ2-3; TRBD1 or TRBD2 may be the D gene (5 bases each). Between the trimmed V and J ends, which lost 0 bases and 1 base, there was a span of 9 bases. CDR3 length equals 15 residues. Germline loops: CDR1 SGDLS, CDR2 YYNGEE. Written as DNA, the CDR3 is TGTGCCAGCAGCGTAGGAGGGGATGGCACAGATACGCAGTATTTT. This translates into CASSVGGDGTDTQYF.

This clone was picked up one time. The rearrangement uses TRBV19 and TRBJ2-7; D unclear. V dropped 3 bases and J dropped 0 bases, with 9 bases sitting between them. The CDR3 has 14 amino acids. CDR1 and CDR2 (germline): LNHDA, SQIVND (reference sequence). The chain's CDR3 is CASSIRAGSYEQYF. The CDR3 DNA follows: TGTGCCAGTAGTATTAGAGCCGGCTCCTACGAGCAGTACTTC.

This clone was seen more than once but under ten times. V and J are TRBV30 and TRBJ1-1; perhaps TRBD1 as D (5 bases). The CDR3 sequence is 15 residues long. Germline CDR1 reads GTSNPN; CDR2 reads SVGIG (reference sequence). V lost 5 bases to trimming and J lost 4 bases, with 20 bases between them. This chain's CDR3 is CAWARGGAFGTEAFF. The CDR3 bases are TGTGCCTGGGCGAGGGGAGGCGCGTTTGGCACTGAAGCTTTCTTT.

The rearrangement joins TRBV10-1 to TRBJ2-7; 10 bases are a match to TRBD1. Looked up from germline, CDR1 is WNHNN and CDR2 is SYGVQD (reference sequence). V dropped 3 bases and J dropped 6; count of bases not matched to a gene: 5. This CDR3 is 14 amino acids long. CDR3 sequence (DNA): TGCGCCAGCAGTGACTCCCGGGACAGGGGCGAGCAGTACTTC. Amino acid sequence: CASSDSRDRGEQYF.

This clone was counted a few times. The V gene is TRBV4-3, the J gene TRBJ1-5, with 9 bases that match TRBD1. The trim removed 5 bases at V and 2 bases at J, leaving 1 base unmatched. Looked up from germline, CDR1 is LGHNA and CDR2 is YSLEER. CDR3 length: 14 residues. CDR3 loop: CASSRDRGNQPQHF. CDR3 nucleotide sequence: TGCGCCAGCAGCAGGGACAGGGGCAATCAGCCCCAGCATTTT.

This clone was seen only once. This sequence joins TRBV5-4 and TRBJ1-1; possibly TRBD1 for D (5 bases). This CDR3 is built from 14 residues. V was trimmed by 2 bases and J by 2 bases, leaving 10 bases between them. CDR1 is SGHNT and CDR2 is YYREEE in the germline V gene (reference sequence). This CDR3 is CASSFRDRNTEAFF. CDR3 nucleotides: TGTGCCAGCAGCTTTAGGGACCGCAACACTGAAGCTTTCTTT.

V is TRBV29-1 and J is TRBJ2-7; D uncertain. Germline values: CDR1 SQVTM, CDR2 ANQGSEA. Trimming took off 5 bases at V and 7 bases at J, with 12 bases between the two ends. The CDR3 has 11 residues. As DNA, the CDR3 is TGCAGCGTTCTCTTTTTCGGGGAGCAGTACTTC. Translated, it gives CSVLFFGEQYF.

This chain connects TRBV10-3 to TRBJ1-5, with 7 bases matching TRBD1. The CDR3 is 14 residues long. J lost 7 bases, V lost 6 bases, and 9 bases had no gene match. Germline V CDR1 and CDR2: ENHRY, SYGVKD. In nucleotides, the CDR3 is TGTGCCATCAGGAAAGACAGGGTTAACCAGCCCCAGCATTTT. Its protein is CAIRKDRVNQPQHF.

CDR3 amino acids: CASSQDSTGVRTDTQYF. The DNA of the CDR3 is TGCGCCAGCAGCCAAGATAGTACGGGAGTGAGGACAGATACGCAGTATTTT. The chain is built from TRBV4-3 and TRBJ2-3, with D tentatively TRBD2 (6 bases). Trimming cost V 0 bases and J 3 bases, with 16 bases left between them. Germline V lookup: CDR1 LGHNA, CDR2 YSLEER. CDR3 size: 17 residues.

V is TRBV7-6 and J is TRBJ2-1; D is perhaps TRBD1 (5 bases). V was clipped by 3 bases and J by 6 bases, with 15 bases between them. Germline assignment: CDR1 SGHVS and CDR2 FNYEAQ. The CDR3 consists of 15 residues. CDR3 nucleotide sequence: TGTGCCAGCAGCTTTGGCAGTGGGGCTGGCAATGAGCAGTTCTTC. Translating gives CASSFGSGAGNEQFF.

This clone has only a few counts. The CDR3 spells CASERNTEAFF. In DNA form, the CDR3 reads TGTGCCTCTGAACGGAACACTGAAGCTTTCTTT. The rearrangement uses TRBV30 and TRBJ1-1; the D is unclear. Germline V gene lookup returns CDR1 GTSNPN and CDR2 SVGIG (reference sequence). Trimming cost V 7 bases and J 1 base, with 7 bases left between them. CDR3 size: 11 residues.

The V gene is TRBV6-6, the J gene TRBJ1-5, with D possibly being TRBD1 (5 bases). Trimming cost V 2 bases and J 3 bases, with 11 bases left between them. The CDR3 sequence is 15 residues long. Germline CDR1 MNHNY, CDR2 SVGAGI (reference sequence). As DNA, the CDR3 is TGTGCCAGCAGTTACCCGTCCAGGGCCAATCAGCCCCAGCATTTT. Its protein product is CASSYPSRANQPQHF.

The V call is TRBV10-2, the J call TRBJ2-7; unclear D gene. V dropped 4 bases and J dropped 3 bases, with 22 bases sitting between them. This CDR3 has 17 amino acids. Germline CDR1 is WSHSY and CDR2 is SAAADI. This CDR3 reads CASSATFRTASGYEQYF. In DNA, the CDR3 is TGCGCCAGCAGTGCGACGTTCAGGACGGCTTCGGGCTACGAGCAGTACTTC.

The chain combines TRBV6-4 with TRBJ2-3, with D perhaps being TRBD1 or TRBD2 (5 bases each). Germline V gene sequence: CDR1 MRHNA, CDR2 SNTAGT. This CDR3 contains 16 residues. Trimming removed 0 bases at V and 8 bases at J, with 18 bases between. CDR3: CASSDSRGTVQSTQYF. The CDR3 region has the DNA TGTGCCAGCAGTGACTCACGAGGGACCGTCCAGAGTACGCAGTATTTT.

This chain uses TRBV2 with TRBJ2-2; D perhaps matches TRBD2 (5 bases). Germline values: CDR1 SNHLY, CDR2 FYNNEI. V lost 4 bases and J lost 0, with 12 bases in between. This CDR3 contains 16 residues. The CDR3 nucleotides are TGTGCCAGCAGTGTGGACTCGTTCGCGAACACCGGGGAGCTGTTTTTT. Translation: CASSVDSFANTGELFF.

The chain employs TRBV5-1 and TRBJ2-7; D is perhaps TRBD1 (6 bases). Trimming stripped 3 bases from V and 4 bases from J, with 14 bases between. The CDR3 runs 14 residues. In germline, CDR1 is SGHRS, CDR2 YFSETQ. The CDR3 bases are TGCGCCAGCAGCTGGGGACAAAGGGCTTACGAGCAGTACTTC. It codes for CASSWGQRAYEQYF.